This T cell receptor beta chain was sequenced during a study of T cell clonality in common variable immunodeficiency. Findings and caveats of the study: Reportedly, TCR beta sequences from common variable immunodeficiency showed fewer deletions and N-nucleotide insertions.

Here immunoSEQ multiplex PCR was the method, and the copy in TCRdb shows in-frame clones only, minus some. The sample was found to contain around 32,000 clones, and every one recurs. The CDR3 contains 14 residues. CDR1 is SGHAT and CDR2 is FQDESV in the germline V gene (reference sequence). This clone was counted only a few times. What it recognizes is unknown. The CDR3 goes on 3 residues after the read ends, and that part is filled in from the germline J gene. The chain is built from TRBV11-1 and TRBJ1-2; weak D call: TRBD1 (6 bases). This clonotype was sampled from a human donor with common variable immunodeficiency. Sequenced: peripheral blood mononuclear cells. Incomplete CDR3 DNA: TGTGCCAGCAGCGCAGGACACCGAAGGGGGTTC. Amino acid sequence: CASSAGHRRGF. The full CDR3 reads CASSAGHRRGFYTF.